This T cell receptor beta chain was captured in a study of blood T cell repertoires in COVID-19. Background on the study: Samples of COVID-19 (acute and convalescent) were obtained from the United States, Italy and Spain.

In its sample, this clone was seen many times. Authors' methods: Amplification from reference gene primers served as the basis for estimated nucleated cell counts. Measured with immunoSEQ multiplex PCR; TCRdb has only the in-frame clones, and not every one. From that table come the V and J calls and clone size; the DNA was used to work out D and trimming. Of over 75,000 clones in the sample, less than 85% were seen once. The CDR3 is made up of 15 amino acids. Germline-derived CDR1 and CDR2 are LGHNA and YSLEER. J was trimmed by 4 bases and V by 1 base; bases with no gene match: 5. The chain joins TRBV4-3 to TRBJ1-1, with TRBD1 matching over 8 bases. This receptor was identified in a man aged 50-59 years who had recovered from COVID-19. What was sequenced was peripheral blood. This CDR3 reads CASSQGGTGSTEAFF. CDR3 in DNA: TGCGCCAGCAGCCAAGGCGGGACAGGAAGCACTGAAGCTTTCTTT.